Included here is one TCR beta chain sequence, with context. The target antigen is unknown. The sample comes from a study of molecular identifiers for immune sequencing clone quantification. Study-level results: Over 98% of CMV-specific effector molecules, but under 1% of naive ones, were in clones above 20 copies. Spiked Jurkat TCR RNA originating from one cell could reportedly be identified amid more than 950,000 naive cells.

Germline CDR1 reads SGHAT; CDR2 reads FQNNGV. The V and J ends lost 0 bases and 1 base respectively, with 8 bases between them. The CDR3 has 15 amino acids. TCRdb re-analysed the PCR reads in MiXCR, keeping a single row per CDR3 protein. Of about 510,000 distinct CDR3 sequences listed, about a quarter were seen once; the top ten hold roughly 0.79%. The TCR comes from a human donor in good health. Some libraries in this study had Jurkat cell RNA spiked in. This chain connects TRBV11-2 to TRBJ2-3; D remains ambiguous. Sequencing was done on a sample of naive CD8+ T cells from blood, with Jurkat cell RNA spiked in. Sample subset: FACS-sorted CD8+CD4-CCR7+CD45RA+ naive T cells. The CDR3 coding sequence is TGTGCCAGCAGCTTAGATATAGGCGGCACAGATACGCAGTATTTT. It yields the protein CASSLDIGGTDTQYF. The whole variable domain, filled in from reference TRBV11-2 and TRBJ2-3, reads EAGVAQSPRYKIIEKRQSVAFWCNPISGHATLYWYQQILGQGPKLLIQFQNNGVVDDSQLPKDRFSAERLKGVDSTLKIQPAKLEDSAVYLCASSLDIGGTDTQYFGPGTRLTVL.